This T cell receptor beta chain was captured by sequencing in a study of cytomegalovirus exposure and HLA in healthy donors listed by TCRdb under 2017. Background on the whole study: An earlier analysis of approximately 640 of the donors reported roughly 300 Gb of sequence data and 117 million unique TCR beta sequences from 150 million to 200 million T cells. An early release covering roughly 640 HLA-typed donors comprised approximately 290 gigabases of sequencing data and tens of millions of unique TCR sequences. Of the roughly 400 genotyped donors, approximately 81% were placed in the genetic ancestry cluster associated with self-reported Caucasian donors. The study aimed to test whether signatures of past pathogen exposure could be identified by cataloging public T cell receptors. The T cell repertoires of 700 or so subjects were profiled by immunosequencing and related to cytomegalovirus serostatus. Besides the first cohort of about 730 subjects, a separate validation cohort made up of 120 different subjects was used. To predict cytomegalovirus infection status, the study combined high-throughput TCR immunosequencing, statistical association of individual TCRs with disease status, and machine learning. To study patterns of TCR occurrence, a later analysis re-analyzed previously published TCR beta repertoires from 666 donors and added high-resolution HLA genotyping. Rather than using new phenotypic data, the later analysis identified candidate immune exposures from TCR beta sequences and from how often those sequences occurred across donors. To decide whether each TCR beta V gene segment behaved as functional or pseudogenic, an earlier analysis of some 570 of the donors relied on high-throughput TCR beta sequencing. Donor age, sex, ethnicity and CMV serostatus were compiled together with the repertoire data. In a later genetic analysis, genome-wide SNP genotypes for about three fifths of the roughly 670 donors were used, and that subset was treated as a discovery cohort. Every discovery cohort repertoire had been produced on one sequencing platform. HLA typing covered class I and class II loci at four-digit resolution. The number of donors typed differed by locus, with 629-630 for A, B, C, DRB1 and DQB1, 522 for DQA1, 600 to 610 for DPA1, and 400 to 490 for DPB1. Five DR-DQ haplotypes were handled as single units for association and clustering because linkage in the cohort was strong. Among about 370 genotyped donors of the cohort, an average of approximately 200,000 unique TCR beta nucleotide sequences was sequenced per donor, of which 15% to 20% were non-productive.

In this sample, this clone turned up a few times. Its antigen remains unidentified. No base quality information exists; no much larger clone differs at one position. From the cysteine through the phenylalanine, the CDR3 covers 15 amino acids. The kept DNA is CDR3 alone, 45 bases in frame from the first base. The germline V gene gives CDR1 as KGHSH and CDR2 as LQKENI. V sheds 3 bases and J sheds 1 base, leaving 12 bases between their ends. General study outcomes and caveats: In a later analysis, some 18,000 TCR beta sequences were associated with specific HLA alleles at a false discovery rate of 0.05. Compared with equally common non-associated chains, HLA-associated TCR beta chains in a later analysis were more clonally expanded and had lower generation probabilities. Because counts were too low, more than 15 rarely observed V segments, including chromosome 9 orphons, were left out of the earlier analysis of about 500 of the donors. Assigning TCR associations to individual alleles was difficult when HLA alleles, especially DR and DQ, strongly co-occurred. Most TCR sequences were seen in very few donors, while some public TCRs were found in many individuals. It was suggested by the authors that the approach could potentially be generalized to other disease states and immunological phenotypes. Only TCR beta chains were sequenced in this cohort, and the absence of alpha or paired-chain data limited detectable features. According to a later analysis, TCR association rates differed among HLA loci, with DRB1 alleles showing the most associated TCRs and HLA-C alleles showing the fewest. According to a later analysis, parvovirus B19, influenza, CMV and Epstein-Barr virus appeared linked to several top co-occurrence clusters. An earlier analysis of approximately 500 of the donors showed that most TCR beta V segments appeared in productive rearrangements either about 87% or about 30% of the time, which broadly matched IMGT annotations. A later analysis found that most CMV-associated TCR beta chains appeared HLA-restricted, with HLA associations seemingly driven largely by CMV exposure. Because the 87-base-pair reads could not distinguish some IMGT-functional V segments, including TRBV6-2 and TRBV6-3, those segments were excluded. Correlated functional status among segregating V segments might be attributable to linkage disequilibrium, but an unknown experimental factor could not be ruled out. An association between a missense DCLRE1C variant and V-gene and J-gene trimming of TCR beta chains was found in a later genetic analysis and replicated in an independent cohort. The classifier was reported to diagnose cytomegalovirus status with high specificity and sensitivity in both the original and validation cohorts. A cluster of highly shared sequence variants was judged likely to be a technical artifact of the sequencing pipeline. Three of the identified cytomegalovirus-associated TCR beta chains were confirmed in vitro to be specific for cytomegalovirus antigens. The study gave a list of 150 to 200 TCR beta chains associated with cytomegalovirus. Because some donors lacked HLA typing at each locus, the association tests relied only on the typed subset. A further reported finding was that TCR beta sequences accurately predicted the HLA-A and HLA-B alleles for most subjects in the first cohort. Compared with the approximately 670-donor mean, donors in an Asian-associated ancestry cluster had fewer N-insertions in productive TCRs, according to a later genetic analysis. Sequencing depth was assumed to be roughly uniform across donors in the presence/absence analyses, though that assumption may not hold. CMV serostatus was the only immune exposure information available for the cohort.

The cohort was made up of hundreds of healthy bone marrow donors. All cohort members were sampled while nominally healthy, although unrecorded immune exposures were likely present. The donor was CMV seronegative and was included in the group of about 400 seronegative cohort members. A peripheral blood sample was collected from each donor, and TCR beta sequencing was performed on peripheral blood mononuclear cells. Genomic DNA extraction from the blood cell samples was performed with the Qiagen DNeasy Blood Extraction Kit. The library was built by means of the immunoSEQ multiplex PCR assay. For the multiplex PCR, a mixture combining 60 forward primers for TCR Vbeta segments and 13 reverse primers for TCR Jbeta segments was used. The CDR3 region of rearranged TCR beta genes was amplified from genomic DNA with a multiplex PCR assay. The amplified TCR beta libraries were sequenced on the Illumina HiSeq System as 87-base-pair reads. Per the authors' processing: Across the 600 to 700 repertoires, a later analysis counted 78 million or so unique TCR beta chains, approximately 10 million of which were shared by at least two donors. A nearest-neighbor algorithm error-corrected the raw reads and collapsed the reads into unique sequences, merging closely related sequences to remove PCR and sequencing errors. CDR3 sequences were aligned to IMGT reference sequences to assign V, D and J gene segments. For a sequence to be retained, a match of at least six nucleotides to both a V gene segment and a J gene segment was required. A rearrangement counted as productive if the CDR3 had no stop codons and remained in frame with V and J, and every other rearrangement counted as non-productive. Following IMGT convention, CDR3 was defined as the stretch from the second conserved V-encoded cysteine to the conserved J-encoded phenylalanine. Sequences without an unambiguous match to a single V gene segment were excluded from the earlier analysis of several hundred of the donors. In an earlier analysis of approximately 590 of the donors, V segments were called functional above 56.7% productive rearrangements and were called segregating when the between-donor standard deviation exceeded 5%. A statistical classification framework was built for diagnosing cytomegalovirus status from the catalog of TCR beta chain sequences. V and J gene assignment, in a later analysis, came from comparing TCR nucleotide sequences with IMGT/GENE-DB human TR gene sequences. Using the TCRdist pipeline, a later analysis assigned CDR3 sequences along with most-parsimonious VDJ recombination scenarios. In a later analysis, each TCR beta chain was defined by its CDR3 amino acid sequence together with its V-gene family, and reads lacking a unique V-gene family were excluded. A later analysis removed 592 highly shared, low-generation-probability nucleotide sequences to deal with suspected cross-contamination and a sequencing artifact. For each public chain, a later analysis derived a clonal expansion index from normalized ranks of inferred template counts within each repertoire. A later analysis computed generation probabilities with a VDJ recombination model fitted to out-of-frame rearrangements, and checked the results against IGoR. In a later analysis, TCR-TCR, TCR-HLA and TCR-CMV co-occurrence was scored with hypergeometric tests, and a repertoire-size bias correction was applied to TCR pairs. To estimate false discovery rates, a later analysis permuted the HLA or CMV assignments 20 times. In a later analysis, co-occurring TCRs were grouped using DBSCAN, with TCRdist sequence similarity added in when clustering inside HLA-allele-positive subsets. Co-occurrence clustering excluded repertoires with fewer than 30,000 or more than 120,000 public chains, plus five with anomalous nucleotide sharing. As stored in TCRdb, this immuneACCESS dataset retains in-frame rearrangements with V and J assigned. A fraction of the clones does not appear; measured against another copy, unresolved V genes explain less than half of the discrepancy, and the remainder lacks a known reason. For V, J and clone size, that table is used; D and trimming come from the DNA. The sample data list some 130,000 clones, and 70% to 80% of these were observed just once. Around 2.2% of the sample rests with the top ten.

The sequence links TRBV18 to TRBJ1-1, with the D segment identity uncertain. Sequenced input: PBMCs. The sequence was obtained from a man aged 25-40 years in good health and CMV-seronegative. The sequence in DNA is TGTGCCAGCTCACCCGGAGGGCCACAGAACACTGAAGCTTTCTTT. Translation gives CASSPGGPQNTEAFF.